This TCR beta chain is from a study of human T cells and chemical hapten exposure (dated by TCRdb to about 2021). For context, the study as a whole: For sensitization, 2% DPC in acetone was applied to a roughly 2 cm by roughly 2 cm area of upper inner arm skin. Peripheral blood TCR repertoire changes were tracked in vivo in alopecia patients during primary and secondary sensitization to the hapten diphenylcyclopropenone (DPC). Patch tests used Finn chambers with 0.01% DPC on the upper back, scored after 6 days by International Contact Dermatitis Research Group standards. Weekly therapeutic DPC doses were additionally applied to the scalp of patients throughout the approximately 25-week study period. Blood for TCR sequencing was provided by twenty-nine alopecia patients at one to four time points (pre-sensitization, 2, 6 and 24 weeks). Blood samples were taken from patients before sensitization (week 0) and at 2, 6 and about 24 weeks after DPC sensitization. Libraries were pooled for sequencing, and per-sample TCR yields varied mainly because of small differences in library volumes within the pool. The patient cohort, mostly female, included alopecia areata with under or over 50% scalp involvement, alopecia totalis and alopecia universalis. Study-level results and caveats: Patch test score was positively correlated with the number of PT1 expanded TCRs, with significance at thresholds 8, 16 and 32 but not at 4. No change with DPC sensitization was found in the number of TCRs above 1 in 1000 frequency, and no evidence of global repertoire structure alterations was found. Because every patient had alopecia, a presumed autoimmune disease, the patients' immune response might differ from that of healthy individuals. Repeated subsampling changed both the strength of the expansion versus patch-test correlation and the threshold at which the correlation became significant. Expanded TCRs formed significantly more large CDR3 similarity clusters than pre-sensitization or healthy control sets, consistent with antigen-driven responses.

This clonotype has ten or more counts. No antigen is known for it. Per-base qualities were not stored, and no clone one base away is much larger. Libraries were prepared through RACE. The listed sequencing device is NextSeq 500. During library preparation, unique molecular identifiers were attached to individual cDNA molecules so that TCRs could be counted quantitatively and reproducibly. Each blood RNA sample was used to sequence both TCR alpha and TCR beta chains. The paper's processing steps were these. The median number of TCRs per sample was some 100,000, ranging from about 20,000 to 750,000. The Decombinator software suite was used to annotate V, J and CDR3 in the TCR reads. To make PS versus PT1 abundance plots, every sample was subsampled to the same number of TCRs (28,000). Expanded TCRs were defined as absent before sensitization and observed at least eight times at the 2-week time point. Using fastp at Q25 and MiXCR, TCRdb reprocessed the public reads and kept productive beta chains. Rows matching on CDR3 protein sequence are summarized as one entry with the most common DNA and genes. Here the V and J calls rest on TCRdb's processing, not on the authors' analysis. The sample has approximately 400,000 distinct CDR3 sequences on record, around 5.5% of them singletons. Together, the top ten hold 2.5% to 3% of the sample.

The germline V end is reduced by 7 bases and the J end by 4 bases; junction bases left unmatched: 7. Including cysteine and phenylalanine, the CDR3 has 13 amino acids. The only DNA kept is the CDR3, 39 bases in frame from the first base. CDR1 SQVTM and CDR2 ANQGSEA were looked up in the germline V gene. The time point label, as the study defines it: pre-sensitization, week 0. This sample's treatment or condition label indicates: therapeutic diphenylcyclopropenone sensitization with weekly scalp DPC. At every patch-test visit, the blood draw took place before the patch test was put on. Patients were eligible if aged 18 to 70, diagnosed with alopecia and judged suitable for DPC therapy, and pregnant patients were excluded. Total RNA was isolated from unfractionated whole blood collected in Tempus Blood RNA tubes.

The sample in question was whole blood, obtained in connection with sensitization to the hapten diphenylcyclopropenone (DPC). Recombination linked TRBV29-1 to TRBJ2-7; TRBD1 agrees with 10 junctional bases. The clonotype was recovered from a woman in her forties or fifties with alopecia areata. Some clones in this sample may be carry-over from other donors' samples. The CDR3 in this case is CSAGQGEWYEQYF. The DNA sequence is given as TGCAGCGCTGGACAGGGGGAGTGGTACGAGCAGTACTTC.